The sequence of this T cell receptor beta chain was determined in a study of blood T cell repertoires in COVID-19. Germline CDR1 MNHNS, CDR2 SASEGT. CDR3 size: 18 residues. J gave up 0 bases and V 3 bases, and 11 bases lay outside the gene matches. Clones were read by immunoSEQ multiplex PCR, and TCRdb kept only the in-frame ones, dropping some. The table has about 500,000 clones, around 87% seen once. Sequencing was carried out using PBMCs or T cells enriched from blood (not recorded which). The chain employs TRBV6-1 and TRBJ1-1; 9 bases match TRBD1. The clonotype was recovered from a woman between 18 and 29 years old who had recovered from COVID-19. The chain's CDR3 is CASSEFDRGTPMNTEAFF. The CDR3 DNA is TGTGCCAGCAGTGAGTTCGACAGGGGGACGCCCATGAACACTGAAGCTTTCTTT.